These T cell receptor beta chains were read from a single sample in a study of low-dose radiotherapy and immunotherapy resistance in tumors. TCRdb recomputed calls from the reads with MiXCR, one row per CDR3 protein. The sample includes fewer than 110,000 distinct CDR3 sequences, about a fifth of them seen just once. The sample consisted of PBMCs, taken after low-dose radiotherapy plus immunotherapy. These receptors all come from a male donor with prostate cancer. Each CDR3 is given with its conserved first and last residue. The D gene is left open where the match is weak. Clone size is stated in some rows and not others, as once, few, many or a class when expanded.

V	size	J	D	CDR3	DNA
TRBV6-2/TRBV6-3	many	TRBJ1-4	TRBD1	CASSGTHGQGDEKLFF	TGTGCCAGCAGCGGGACACACGGACAGGGCGATGAAAAACTGTTTTTT
TRBV19	few	TRBJ1-5	TRBD1	CASSKTGIGQPQHF	TGTGCCAGTAGTAAGACAGGGATCGGTCAGCCCCAGCATTTT
TRBV20-1	many	TRBJ1-5	NA	CSASTPGGWQPQHF	TGCAGTGCTAGCACCCCCGGGGGATGGCAGCCCCAGCATTTT
TRBV5-1	many	TRBJ1-4	NA	CASSLEGGRDEKLFF	TGCGCCAGCAGCTTGGAAGGGGGGCGTGATGAAAAACTGTTTTTT
TRBV5-5	many	TRBJ2-5	NA	CASSLLQGSETQYF	TGTGCCAGCAGCTTATTGCAGGGTAGCGAGACCCAGTACTTC
TRBV21-1	many	TRBJ2-7	NA	CASSKKSGSSYEQYF	TGTGCCAGCAGCAAGAAATCAGGTAGCTCCTACGAGCAGTACTTC
TRBV2	many	TRBJ1-4	TRBD1	CASIGQGHQEKLFF	TGTGCCAGCATAGGACAGGGTCATCAGGAAAAACTGTTTTTT
TRBV5-1	many	TRBJ2-7	TRBD2	CASGSSGGDFYEQYF	TGCGCCAGCGGTTCTTCGGGGGGGGACTTCTACGAGCAGTACTTC
TRBV20-1	NA	TRBJ2-4	TRBD2	CSATGTTTHLAKNIQYF	TGCAGTGCTACCGGGACTACCACACATCTAGCCAAAAACATTCAGTACTTC
TRBV12-3/TRBV12-4	few	TRBJ2-2	NA	CASSFRVETGELFF	TGTGCCAGCAGTTTCAGGGTAGAGACCGGGGAGCTGTTTTTT
TRBV7-9	NA	TRBJ1-2	TRBD1	CASSERRDREGYTF	TGTGCCAGCAGCGAAAGAAGGGACAGGGAGGGCTACACCTTC
TRBV5-1	many	TRBJ1-4	NA	CASSSTAGGEKLFF	TGCGCCAGCAGCTCGACGGCCGGGGGGGAAAAACTGTTTTTT
TRBV19	once	TRBJ2-5	NA	CASSYNPGGTQYF	TGTGCCAGTAGCTACAACCCCGGAGGGACCCAGTACTTC
TRBV5-1	many	TRBJ2-5	NA	CASSLGGQETQYF	TGCGCCAGCAGCTTAGGCGGCCAAGAGACCCAGTACTTC
TRBV7-2	few	TRBJ2-1	NA	CASSTGTQTYNEQFF	TGTGCCAGCAGTACCGGGACTCAAACCTACAATGAGCAGTTCTTC
TRBV7-6	many	TRBJ2-5	TRBD1	CASSLPEGGRVEETQYF	TGTGCCAGCAGCCTCCCGGAAGGGGGCAGGGTGGAAGAGACCCAGTACTTC
TRBV20-1	many	TRBJ2-3	TRBD2	CSARGRTSGDTQYF	TGCAGTGCTCGGGGACGTACTAGCGGGGATACGCAGTATTTT
TRBV5-1	many	TRBJ1-1	NA	CASSLNARAMNTEAFF	TGCGCCAGCAGCTTGAACGCGAGGGCGATGAACACTGAAGCTTTCTTT
TRBV5-6	many	TRBJ1-4	TRBD1	CASSRQGGWEKLFF	TGTGCCAGCAGCAGACAGGGCGGATGGGAAAAACTGTTTTTT
TRBV4-1	many	TRBJ1-4	NA	CASSQEGVSHATNEKLFF	TGCGCCAGCAGCCAAGAGGGTGTAAGCCACGCAACTAATGAAAAACTGTTTTTT
TRBV11-2	NA	TRBJ2-7	NA	CASSVGQLSYEQYF	TGTGCCAGCAGCGTCGGACAGCTCTCCTACGAGCAGTACTTC
TRBV29-1	many	TRBJ2-7	TRBD2	CSAGGAGGEQYF	TGCAGCGCCGGAGGGGCGGGGGGCGAGCAGTACTTC
TRBV19	many	TRBJ2-1	NA	CASSGGGAVFNEQFF	TGTGCCAGTAGTGGAGGGGGGGCGGTCTTCAATGAGCAGTTCTTC
TRBV6-2/TRBV6-3	many	TRBJ2-2	TRBD2	CASLGTSAAGELFF	TGTGCCAGCTTGGGGACTAGCGCGGCCGGGGAGCTGTTTTTT
TRBV6-1	many	TRBJ1-6	NA	CASIPDSYNSPLHF	TGTGCCAGCATTCCGGACAGTTATAATTCACCCCTCCACTTT
TRBV19	many	TRBJ1-2	TRBD1	CASSDRDRSSNYGYTF	TGTGCCAGTTCGGACCGGGACAGGAGCTCTAACTATGGCTACACCTTC
TRBV20-1	many	TRBJ1-3	NA	CSARELTPGNTIYF	TGCAGTGCTAGAGAGCTTACTCCTGGAAACACCATATATTTT
TRBV19	many	TRBJ2-7	NA	CASSIGQASSYEQYF	TGTGCCAGTAGTATAGGGCAGGCGAGCTCCTACGAGCAGTACTTC
TRBV9	many	TRBJ1-3	NA	CASSVAPSVRTIYF	TGTGCCAGCAGCGTGGCCCCCTCTGTACGCACCATATATTTT
TRBV9	many	TRBJ1-2	NA	CASSVFETYGYTF	TGTGCCAGCAGCGTTTTTGAAACCTATGGCTACACCTTC
TRBV4-2	many	TRBJ2-7	TRBD2	CASSQETSGVMSYEQYF	TGTGCCAGCAGCCAAGAGACTAGCGGGGTTATGTCCTACGAGCAGTACTTC
TRBV5-1	many	TRBJ2-7	NA	CASSLEADTDEQYF	TGCGCCAGCAGCTTGGAGGCGGATACGGACGAGCAGTACTTC
TRBV3-1	many	TRBJ2-1	NA	CASSRALGPNEQFF	TGTGCCAGCAGCCGAGCACTAGGACCCAATGAGCAGTTCTTC
TRBV7-9	many	TRBJ1-1	NA	CASSPGQDVLNTEAFF	TGTGCCAGCAGCCCTGGCCAGGACGTTTTGAACACTGAAGCTTTCTTT
TRBV2	NA	TRBJ2-3	NA	CASMGSQDTQYF	TGTGCCAGCATGGGTTCCCAGGATACGCAGTATTTT
TRBV6-5	many	TRBJ2-2	NA	CASSYSPGPLRRELFF	TGTGCCAGCAGTTACTCCCCGGGACCCCTCAGGAGGGAGCTGTTTTTT
TRBV4-2	many	TRBJ2-5	TRBD2	CASSQAGRRGGETQYF	TGTGCCAGCAGCCAAGCAGGGCGACGGGGGGGCGAGACCCAGTACTTC
TRBV2	many	TRBJ2-5	NA	CARQVSETQYF	TGTGCCAGACAGGTCTCGGAGACCCAGTACTTC
TRBV7-6	many	TRBJ2-3	NA	CASSRQTGGGYTQYF	TGTGCCAGCAGCCGTCAGACCGGGGGAGGCTATACGCAGTATTTT
TRBV20-1	many	TRBJ1-6	NA	CSAREAGRTANSPLHF	TGCAGTGCTAGAGAAGCAGGACGGACCGCTAATTCACCCCTCCACTTT
TRBV7-2	many	TRBJ2-3	TRBD2	CASSLDGGEFTDTQYF	TGTGCCAGCAGCTTAGACGGGGGGGAATTCACAGATACGCAGTATTTT
TRBV29-1	many	TRBJ2-1	NA	CSVEEGEQFF	TGCAGCGTTGAGGAGGGTGAGCAGTTCTTC
TRBV21-1	many	TRBJ2-4	NA	CASSKRVNLAKNIQYF	TGTGCCAGCAGCAAAAGGGTAAACCTAGCCAAAAACATTCAGTACTTC
TRBV29-1	many	TRBJ2-7	NA	CSVEDPAGAGDEQYF	TGCAGCGTTGAAGATCCGGCGGGGGCCGGCGACGAGCAGTACTTC
TRBV11-2	many	TRBJ2-3	NA	CASTSGGGGDTQYF	TGTGCCAGCACCTCAGGGGGGGGGGGCGATACGCAGTATTTT
TRBV5-1	NA	TRBJ2-5	NA	CASSFDKETQYF	TGCGCCAGCAGCTTCGACAAAGAGACCCAGTACTTC
TRBV4-1	many	TRBJ2-7	NA	CASSLGGYREEQYF	TGCGCCAGCAGCCTAGGGGGATACAGGGAAGAGCAGTACTTC
TRBV11-2	many	TRBJ2-7	TRBD2	CASSMVGGEGYEQYF	TGTGCCAGCAGCATGGTGGGGGGGGAAGGGTACGAGCAGTACTTC
TRBV19	many	TRBJ2-1	NA	CASSIGASRGEQFF	TGTGCCAGTAGTATAGGGGCTAGCAGGGGTGAGCAGTTCTTC
TRBV6-7	NA	TRBJ2-2	NA	CASSYSRLARRSGELFF	TGTGCCAGCAGTTACTCGAGGCTAGCGCGAAGGTCCGGGGAGCTGTTTTTT
TRBV12-3/TRBV12-4	many	TRBJ2-3	TRBD2	CASSSSGGAVDTQYF	TGTGCCAGCAGTTCAAGCGGGGGGGCGGTCGATACGCAGTATTTT
TRBV7-9	many	TRBJ2-3	NA	CASSPDSSTDTQYF	TGTGCCAGCAGCCCGGACTCGTCCACAGATACGCAGTATTTT
TRBV12-3/TRBV12-4	many	TRBJ1-5	NA	CASSFGLFNQPQHF	TGTGCCAGCAGTTTCGGGCTGTTCAATCAGCCCCAGCATTTT
TRBV19	many	TRBJ2-7	NA	CASSGQGTYEQYF	TGTGCCAGTAGTGGGCAGGGGACCTACGAGCAGTACTTC
TRBV6-5	many	TRBJ2-2	NA	CASSYSGGEGNTGELFF	TGTGCCAGCAGTTACTCAGGAGGGGAAGGGAACACCGGGGAGCTGTTTTTT
TRBV15	NA	TRBJ2-3	TRBD2	CATSRIAGGLADTQYF	TGTGCCACCAGCAGAATAGCGGGGGGGCTTGCGGATACGCAGTATTTT
TRBV6-6	many	TRBJ1-3	NA	CASSYSSGPGNTIYF	TGTGCCAGCAGTTACTCGTCCGGGCCTGGAAACACCATATATTTT